What follows describes a single T cell receptor beta chain. What it recognizes is unknown. The germline V gene has CDR1 SQVTM and CDR2 ANQGSEA. The V end was cut by 6 bases, the J end by 8 bases, with 22 bases between. CDR3 length equals 14 residues. This specimen belongs to a study of cytomegalovirus exposure and HLA in healthy donors. The method was immunoSEQ multiplex PCR; TCRdb's version includes in-frame clones alone and lacks a portion of them. Here the sample spans around 150,000 clones, 75% to 90% being singletons. Regarding the study as a whole: Reported results showed that the classifier diagnosed cytomegalovirus status with high specificity and sensitivity.

The material sequenced was PBMCs. This chain joins TRBV29-1 and TRBJ1-2; possibly TRBD1 for D (6 bases). The clonotype originates from a woman aged 18-29 years in good health and CMV-seronegative. The CDR3 loop is CSVAHTSGVGGYTF. As DNA, the CDR3 is TGCAGCGTGGCCCATACCTCAGGGGTAGGAGGCTACACCTTC. Full variable domain (missing parts from reference TRBV29-1 and TRBJ1-2): SAVISQKPSRDICQRGTSLTIQCQVDSQVTMMFWYRQQPGQSLTLIATANQGSEATYESGFVIDKFPISRPNLTFSTLTVSNMSPEDSSIYLCSVAHTSGVGGYTFGSGTRLTVV.